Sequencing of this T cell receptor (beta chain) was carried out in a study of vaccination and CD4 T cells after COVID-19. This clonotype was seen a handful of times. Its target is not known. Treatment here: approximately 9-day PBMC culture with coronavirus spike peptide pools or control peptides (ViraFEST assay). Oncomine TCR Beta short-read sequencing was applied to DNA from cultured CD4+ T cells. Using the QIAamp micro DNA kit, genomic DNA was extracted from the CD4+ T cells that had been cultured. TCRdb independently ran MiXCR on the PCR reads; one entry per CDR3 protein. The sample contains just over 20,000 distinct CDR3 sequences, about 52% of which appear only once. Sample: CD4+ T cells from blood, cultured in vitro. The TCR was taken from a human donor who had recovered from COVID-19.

In DNA form, the CDR3 reads TGTGCCAGCAGTTTATCGAGTACAGGGTATGGCTACACCTTC. It yields the protein CASSLSSTGYGYTF. This chain connects TRBV27 to TRBJ1-2; possibly TRBD1 for D (6 bases). Trimming shortened V by 0 bases and J by 5 bases, and 10 bases separated the two germline ends. The CDR3 is 14 amino acids. Per germline, CDR1 MNHEY and CDR2 SMNVEV (reference sequence).